Reported below is one TCR beta chain. What it recognizes is unknown. Per the germline V gene, CDR1 is MNHEY and CDR2 is SMNVEV (reference sequence). The length of the CDR3 is 14 residues. This entry comes from a study of T cells expressing NK-cell markers. TCRdb reanalyzed the 5' RACE reads, giving one entry per CDR3 protein sequence and no DNA. Its listing shows some 140,000 distinct CDR3 sequences. Findings of the study overall: Several of the donors carried dominant NKG2C+ clonotypes that took up roughly 1.0-8% of their CD8+ T cells.

The receptor was isolated from a woman aged 45-65 years in good health. The chain links TRBV27 to TRBJ1-2. Input material: blood T cells: a sorted CD56 or NKG2C T cell subset, CD4+ or CD8+ T cells, or bulk PBMC T cells (not recorded which). The CDR3 is CASSFLGGVGGYTF.